The rows below give T cell receptor beta chains drawn from one sample of a study of cytomegalovirus exposure and HLA in healthy donors. Profiling relied on immunoSEQ multiplex PCR, and the TCRdb table lists in-frame clones only, not all of them. This sample has about 190,000 clones, with 84% found just once. The specimen sequenced was PBMCs. The receptor source for this set is a woman aged 45 to 65 in good health and CMV-seropositive. Both conserved end residues are part of each CDR3. D genes are given only for firm matches. Some rows have no size entry. The others give once, few or many, or a class for an expanded clone.

j_call d_call v_call clone_size cdr3_length cdr3_aa cdr3_nt
TRBJ2-1 - TRBV6-1 few 15 CASSESGSSYNEQFF TGTGCCAGCAGTGAATCAGGTAGCTCCTACAATGAGCAGTTCTTC
TRBJ2-1 - TRBV6-5 - 15 CASKSSGQGGGEQFF TGTGCCAGCAAATCAAGTGGGCAGGGTGGTGGTGAGCAGTTCTTC
TRBJ2-5 - TRBV5-4 - 14 CASSLESFQETQYF TGTGCCAGCAGCTTGGAATCCTTCCAAGAGACCCAGTACTTC
TRBJ2-7 TRBD1 TRBV9 - 15 CASRDRGPLLDEQYF TGTGCCAGCAGAGACAGGGGTCCCCTCTTAGACGAGCAGTACTTC
TRBJ2-7 - TRBV5-8 - 13 CASSLGQDYEQYF TGTGCCAGCAGCTTGGGTCAGGACTACGAGCAGTACTTC
TRBJ2-5 - TRBV7-6 - 14 CASSLTRPGETQYF TGTGCCAGCAGCTTAACACGGCCGGGAGAGACCCAGTACTTC
TRBJ2-7 TRBD1 TRBV6-5 - 14 CASSGGQGAREQYF TGTGCCAGCAGTGGGGGACAGGGGGCGCGAGAGCAGTACTTC
TRBJ1-1 TRBD1 TRBV7-9 - 14 CASSGGTGNTEAFF TGTGCCAGCAGCGGGGGGACAGGGAACACTGAAGCTTTCTTT
TRBJ1-1 TRBD1 TRBV18 - 13 CASTGGLNTEAFF TGTGCCAGCACAGGGGGTTTGAACACTGAAGCTTTCTTT
TRBJ1-2 TRBD1 TRBV5-4 - 14 CASSTGASDYGYTF TGTGCCAGCAGCACAGGGGCATCCGACTATGGCTACACCTTC
TRBJ1-3 TRBD1 TRBV7-2 - 15 CASSIFTGVGNTIYF TGTGCCAGCAGCATATTTACAGGGGTTGGAAACACCATATATTTT
TRBJ1-2 - TRBV19 - 16 CASSIVAGYFNYGYTF TGTGCCAGTAGTATAGTGGCAGGGTATTTTAACTATGGCTACACCTTC
TRBJ1-1 TRBD1 TRBV5-4 - 15 CASRAPGQGATEAFF TGTGCCAGCAGGGCACCGGGACAGGGGGCCACTGAAGCTTTCTTT
TRBJ2-5 TRBD2 TRBV19 - 16 CASDTGTSGPEETQYF TGTGCCAGTGACACCGGGACTAGCGGGCCCGAAGAGACCCAGTACTTC
TRBJ1-4 - TRBV4-1 - 15 CASSLEQGPHEKLFF TGCGCCAGCAGCCTTGAGCAGGGGCCACATGAAAAACTGTTTTTT
TRBJ2-3 - TRBV5-4 - 15 CASSFGREGTDTQYF TGTGCCAGCAGCTTTGGCAGGGAAGGGACAGATACGCAGTATTTT
TRBJ1-2 - TRBV4-1 - 14 CASSQGIRSYGYTF TGCGCCAGCAGCCAAGGAATTCGGAGCTATGGCTACACCTTC
TRBJ2-3 - TRBV5-6 - 13 CASRGQSTDTQYF TGTGCCAGCAGGGGCCAGAGCACAGATACGCAGTATTTT
TRBJ1-1 - TRBV7-3 - 13 CASSSAIVTEAFF TGTGCCAGCAGTTCCGCGATCGTAACTGAAGCTTTCTTT
TRBJ2-3 - TRBV6-6 few 13 CASHGTATDTQYF TGTGCCTCTCATGGAACAGCCACAGATACGCAGTATTTT
TRBJ1-2 TRBD1 TRBV7-9 - 15 CASSHGTGSDYGYTF TGTGCCAGCAGCCACGGGACAGGGAGCGACTATGGCTACACCTTC
TRBJ2-5 - TRBV2 - 14 CASSSGHRQETQYF TGTGCCAGCAGTTCGGGACACCGTCAAGAGACCCAGTACTTC
TRBJ2-7 TRBD2 TRBV6-5 - 15 CASSYKRGISYEQYF TGTGCCAGCAGTTACAAGCGGGGGATCTCCTACGAGCAGTACTTC
TRBJ2-1 TRBD2 TRBV5-4 - 15 CASNPGGGLGNEQFF TGTGCCAGCAATCCCGGGGGGGGGCTTGGTAATGAGCAGTTCTTC
TRBJ1-5 TRBD1 TRBV19 - 16 CASSEDRGHLNQPQHF TGTGCCAGTAGTGAGGACAGGGGCCATCTCAATCAGCCCCAGCATTTT
TRBJ2-1 - TRBV2 - 15 CASNLQGGAYNEQFF TGTGCCAGCAACCTACAGGGTGGGGCCTACAATGAGCAGTTCTTC
TRBJ1-6 - TRBV10-3 - 14 CAIRTTGSASPLHF TGTGCCATCAGAACGACAGGTTCCGCTTCACCCCTCCACTTT
TRBJ2-1 TRBD1 TRBV19 - 20 CASSGAAGGAAPISYNEQFF TGTGCCAGTAGTGGGGCGGCAGGGGGCGCCGCCCCAATCTCCTACAATGAGCAGTTCTTC
TRBJ1-1 TRBD1 TRBV7-9 once 15 CASSLTGNANTEAFF TGTGCCAGCAGCTTGACAGGGAACGCTAACACTGAAGCTTTCTTT
TRBJ2-5 TRBD2 TRBV18 - 15 CASSPNGGVRETQYF TGTGCCAGCTCACCCAATGGGGGGGTGCGAGAGACCCAGTACTTC
TRBJ1-3 - TRBV15 - 20 CATSRDYGSGAGNSGNTIYF TGTGCCACCAGCAGAGATTATGGGTCAGGAGCGGGTAACTCTGGAAACACCATATATTTT
TRBJ2-2 TRBD1 TRBV6-6 - 14 CASSLRQGPGELFF TGTGCCAGCAGCTTACGACAGGGCCCCGGGGAGCTGTTTTTT
TRBJ2-5 TRBD2 TRBV7-9 - 15 CASSLGLAGGKTQYF TGTGCCAGCAGCCTGGGACTAGCGGGGGGAAAGACCCAGTACTTC
TRBJ2-5 TRBD1 TRBV11-2 - 16 CASSLSRTGGQETQYF TGTGCCAGCAGCTTAAGCCGGACAGGGGGCCAAGAGACCCAGTACTTC
TRBJ1-5 TRBD1 TRBV4-2 few 14 CASSQGTGPEPQHF TGTGCCAGCAGCCAAGGGACAGGGCCGGAGCCCCAGCATTTT
TRBJ1-1 TRBD1 TRBV5-4 - 12 CASSSWTGEAFF TGTGCCAGCAGCTCGTGGACAGGTGAAGCTTTCTTT
TRBJ1-1 - TRBV6-1 few 13 CASRSSGNTEAFF TGTGCCAGCAGGAGCAGCGGGAACACTGAAGCTTTCTTT
TRBJ1-1 TRBD1 TRBV7-6 - 12 CASSYSGGEAFF TGTGCCAGCAGCTATTCAGGGGGGGAAGCTTTCTTT
TRBJ1-3 - TRBV19 - 16 CASSIAADTAGNTIYF TGTGCCAGTAGTATAGCCGCGGACACTGCTGGAAACACCATATATTTT
TRBJ2-7 - TRBV7-2 once 13 CASSAPGTYEQYF TGTGCCAGCAGCGCCCCCGGGACATACGAGCAGTACTTC